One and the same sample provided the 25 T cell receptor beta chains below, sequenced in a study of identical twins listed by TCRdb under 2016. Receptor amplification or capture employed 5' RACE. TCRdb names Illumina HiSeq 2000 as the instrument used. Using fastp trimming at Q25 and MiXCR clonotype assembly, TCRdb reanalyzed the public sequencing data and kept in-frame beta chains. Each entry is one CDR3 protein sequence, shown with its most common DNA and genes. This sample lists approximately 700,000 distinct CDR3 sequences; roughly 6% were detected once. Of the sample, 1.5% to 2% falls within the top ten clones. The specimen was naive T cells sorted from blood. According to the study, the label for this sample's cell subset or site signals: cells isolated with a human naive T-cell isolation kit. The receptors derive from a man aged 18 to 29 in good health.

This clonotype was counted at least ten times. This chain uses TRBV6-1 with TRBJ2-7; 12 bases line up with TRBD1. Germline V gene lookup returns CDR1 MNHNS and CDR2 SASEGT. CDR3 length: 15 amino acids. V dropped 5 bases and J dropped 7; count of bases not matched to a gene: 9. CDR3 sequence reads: CASSPGGQGAREQYF. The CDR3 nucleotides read TGTGCCAGCAGTCCCGGGGGACAGGGGGCCCGGGAGCAGTACTTC.

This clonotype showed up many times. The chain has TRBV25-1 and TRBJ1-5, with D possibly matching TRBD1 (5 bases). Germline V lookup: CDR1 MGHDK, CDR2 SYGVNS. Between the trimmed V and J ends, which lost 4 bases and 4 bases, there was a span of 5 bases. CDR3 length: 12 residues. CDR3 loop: CASSGGNQPQHF. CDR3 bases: TGTGCCAGCAGTGGGGGGAATCAGCCCCAGCATTTT.

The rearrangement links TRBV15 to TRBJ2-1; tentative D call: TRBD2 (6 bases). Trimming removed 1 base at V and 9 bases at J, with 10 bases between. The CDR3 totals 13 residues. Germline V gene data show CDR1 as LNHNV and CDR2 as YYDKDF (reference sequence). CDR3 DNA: TGTGCCACCAGCAGAGGCGGGGTTGTTGAGCAGTTCTTC. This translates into CATSRGGVVEQFF.

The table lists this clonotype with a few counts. The CDR3 loop is CASSPDRAYEQYV. As DNA, the CDR3 is TGCGCCAGCAGCCCAGACAGGGCATACGAGCAGTACGTC. The chain joins TRBV10-2 to TRBJ2-7, with 7 bases aligning to TRBD1. CDR3 length: 13 amino acids. V lost 6 bases, J lost 4 bases, and 6 bases stayed unmatched. Germline CDR1 WSHSY, CDR2 SAAADI.

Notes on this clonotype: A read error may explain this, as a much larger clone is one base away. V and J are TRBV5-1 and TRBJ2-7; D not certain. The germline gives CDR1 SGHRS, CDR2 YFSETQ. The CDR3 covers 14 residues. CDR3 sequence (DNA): TGCGCCAGCAGCATAGGAGCGCGCGGAGCCGAGCGGTACTTC. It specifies CASSIGARGAERYF. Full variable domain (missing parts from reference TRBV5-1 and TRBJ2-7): KAGVTQTPRYLIKTRGQQVTLSCSPISGHRSVSWYQQTPGQGLQFLFEYFSETQRNKGNFPGRFSGRQFSNSRSEMNVSTLELGDSALYLCASSIGARGAERYFGPGTRLTVT.

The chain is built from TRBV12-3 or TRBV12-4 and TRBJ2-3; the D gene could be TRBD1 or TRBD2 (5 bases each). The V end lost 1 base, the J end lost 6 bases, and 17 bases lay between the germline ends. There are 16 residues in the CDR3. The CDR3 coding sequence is TGTGCCAGCAGTTTAGTCGGGATCAAATCAGGGGATACGCAGTATTTT. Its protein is CASSLVGIKSGDTQYF.

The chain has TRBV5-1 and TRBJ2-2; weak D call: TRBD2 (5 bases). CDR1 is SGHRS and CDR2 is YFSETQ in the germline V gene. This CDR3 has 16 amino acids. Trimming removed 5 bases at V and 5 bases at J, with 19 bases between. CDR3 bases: TGCGCCAGCAGGTTTGCTCCGAGCGGAAAAACCGGGGAGCTGTTTTTT. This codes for CASRFAPSGKTGELFF.

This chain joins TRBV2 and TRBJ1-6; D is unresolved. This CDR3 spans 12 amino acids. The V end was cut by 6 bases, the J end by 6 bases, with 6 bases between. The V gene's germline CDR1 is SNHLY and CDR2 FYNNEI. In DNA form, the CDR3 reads TGTGCCAGCAGGACTTCTAATTCACCCCTCCACTTT. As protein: CASRTSNSPLHF.

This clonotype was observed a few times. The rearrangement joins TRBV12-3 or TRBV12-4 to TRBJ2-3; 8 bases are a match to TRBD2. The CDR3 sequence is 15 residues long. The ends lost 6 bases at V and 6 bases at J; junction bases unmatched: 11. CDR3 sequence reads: CASSFSGALRDTQYF. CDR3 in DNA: TGTGCCAGCAGCTTTAGCGGGGCCCTCCGTGATACGCAGTATTTT.

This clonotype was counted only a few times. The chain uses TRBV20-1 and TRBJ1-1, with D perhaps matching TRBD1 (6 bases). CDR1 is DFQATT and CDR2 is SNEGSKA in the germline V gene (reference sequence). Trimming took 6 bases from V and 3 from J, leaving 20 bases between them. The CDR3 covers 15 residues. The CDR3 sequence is CSAATINRADTEAFF. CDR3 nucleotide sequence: TGCAGTGCCGCGACAATTAACAGGGCTGACACTGAAGCTTTCTTT.

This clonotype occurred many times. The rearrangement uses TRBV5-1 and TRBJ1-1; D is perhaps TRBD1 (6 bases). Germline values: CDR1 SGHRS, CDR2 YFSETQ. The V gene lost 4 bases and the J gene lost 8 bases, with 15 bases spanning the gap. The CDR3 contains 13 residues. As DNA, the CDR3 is TGCGCCAGCAGCGAGGACAGCTACGGGGAAGCTTTCTTT. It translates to CASSEDSYGEAFF.

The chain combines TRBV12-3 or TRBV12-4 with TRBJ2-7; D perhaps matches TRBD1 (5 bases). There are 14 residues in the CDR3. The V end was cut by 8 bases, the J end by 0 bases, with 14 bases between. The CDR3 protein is CASVRLDSSYEQYV. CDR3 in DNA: TGTGCCAGCGTGAGGTTAGACAGCTCCTACGAGCAGTACGTC.

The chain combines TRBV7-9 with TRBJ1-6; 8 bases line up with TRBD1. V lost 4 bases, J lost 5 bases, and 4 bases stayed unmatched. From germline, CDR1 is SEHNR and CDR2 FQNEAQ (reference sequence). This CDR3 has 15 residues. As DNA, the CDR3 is TGTGCCAGCAGCTGGACAGGGAGGAATAATTCACCCCTCCACTTT. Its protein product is CASSWTGRNNSPLHF.

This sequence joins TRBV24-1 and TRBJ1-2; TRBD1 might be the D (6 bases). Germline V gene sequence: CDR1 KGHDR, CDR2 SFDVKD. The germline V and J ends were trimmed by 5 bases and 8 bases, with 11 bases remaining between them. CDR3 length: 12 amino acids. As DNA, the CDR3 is TGTGCCACCAGTGCCGGGACATCCGGCTACACCTTC. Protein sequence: CATSAGTSGYTF.

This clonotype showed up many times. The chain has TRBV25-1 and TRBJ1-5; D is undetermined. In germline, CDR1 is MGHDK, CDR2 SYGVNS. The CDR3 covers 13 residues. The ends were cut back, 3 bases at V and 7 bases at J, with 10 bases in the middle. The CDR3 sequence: CASSEGLTQPQHF. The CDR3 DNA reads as TGTGCCAGCAGTGAGGGTCTGACACAGCCCCAGCATTTT.

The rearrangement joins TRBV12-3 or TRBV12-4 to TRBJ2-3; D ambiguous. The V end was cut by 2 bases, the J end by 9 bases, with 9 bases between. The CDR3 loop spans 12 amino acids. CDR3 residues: CASSLRQVTQYF. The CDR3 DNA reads TGTGCCAGCAGTTTAAGGCAAGTCACGCAGTATTTT.

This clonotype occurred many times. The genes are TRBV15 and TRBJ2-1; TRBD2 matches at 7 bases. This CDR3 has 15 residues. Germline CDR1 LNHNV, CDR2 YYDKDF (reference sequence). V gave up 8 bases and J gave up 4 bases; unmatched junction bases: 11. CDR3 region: CATFGPSGQYNEQFF. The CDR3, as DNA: TGTGCCACCTTCGGGCCTAGCGGCCAGTACAATGAGCAGTTCTTC.

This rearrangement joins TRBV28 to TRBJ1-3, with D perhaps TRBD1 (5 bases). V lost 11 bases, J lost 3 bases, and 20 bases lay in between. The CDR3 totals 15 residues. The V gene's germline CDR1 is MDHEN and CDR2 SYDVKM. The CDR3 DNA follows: TGTGCCGGGGGGTCAAAAGGGGTTTTTGGAAACACCATATATTTT. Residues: CAGGSKGVFGNTIYF.

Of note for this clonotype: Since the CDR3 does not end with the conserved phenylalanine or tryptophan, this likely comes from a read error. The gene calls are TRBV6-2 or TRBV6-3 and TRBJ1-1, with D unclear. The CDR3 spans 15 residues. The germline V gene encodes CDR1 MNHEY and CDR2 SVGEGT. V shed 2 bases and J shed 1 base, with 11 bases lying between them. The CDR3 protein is CASSYGAGRNTEAFY. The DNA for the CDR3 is TGTGCCAGCAGTTACGGTGCTGGCAGGAACACTGAAGCTTTCTAT.

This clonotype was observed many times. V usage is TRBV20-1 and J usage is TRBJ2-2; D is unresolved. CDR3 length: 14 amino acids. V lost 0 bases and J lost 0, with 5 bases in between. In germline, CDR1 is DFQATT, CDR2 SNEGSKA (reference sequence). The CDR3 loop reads CSARDQTNTGELFF. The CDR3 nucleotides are TGCAGTGCTAGAGACCAAACGAACACCGGGGAGCTGTTTTTT.

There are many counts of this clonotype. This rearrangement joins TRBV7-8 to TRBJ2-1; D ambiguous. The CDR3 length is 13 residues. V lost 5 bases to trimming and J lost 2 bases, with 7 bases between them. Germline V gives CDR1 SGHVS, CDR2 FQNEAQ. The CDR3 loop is CASSRAAYNEQFF. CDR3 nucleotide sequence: TGTGCCAGCAGCAGGGCAGCCTACAATGAGCAGTTCTTC.

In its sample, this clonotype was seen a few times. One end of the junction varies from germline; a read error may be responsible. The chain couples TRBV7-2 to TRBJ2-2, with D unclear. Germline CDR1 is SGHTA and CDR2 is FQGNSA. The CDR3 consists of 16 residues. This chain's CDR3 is CASRLGSGLESGELFF. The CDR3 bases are TGTGCCAGCAGGTTAGGGTCAGGCCTCGAGTCCGGGGAGCTGTTTTTT.

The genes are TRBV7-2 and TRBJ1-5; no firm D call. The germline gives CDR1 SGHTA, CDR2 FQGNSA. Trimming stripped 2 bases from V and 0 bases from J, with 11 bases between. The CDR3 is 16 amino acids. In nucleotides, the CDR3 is TGTGCCAGCAGCTTACACGGGCGGTATAGCAATCAGCCCCAGCATTTT. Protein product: CASSLHGRYSNQPQHF.

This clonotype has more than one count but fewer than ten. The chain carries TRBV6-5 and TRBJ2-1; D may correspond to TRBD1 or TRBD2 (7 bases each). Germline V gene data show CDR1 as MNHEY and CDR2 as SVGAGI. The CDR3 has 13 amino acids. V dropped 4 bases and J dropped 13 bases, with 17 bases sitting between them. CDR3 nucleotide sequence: TGTGCCAGCAGTTCCCAGGGGGGGACAGTTCAGTTCTTC. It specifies CASSSQGGTVQFF.

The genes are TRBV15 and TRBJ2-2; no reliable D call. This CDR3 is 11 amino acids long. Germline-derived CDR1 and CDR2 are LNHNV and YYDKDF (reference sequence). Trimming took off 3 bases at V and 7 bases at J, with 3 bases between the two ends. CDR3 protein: CATSSNGELFF. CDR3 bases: TGTGCCACCAGCAGTAACGGGGAGCTGTTTTTT.